This entry concerns a single TCR beta chain. This specimen comes from a study of blood T cell repertoires in COVID-19. Study context: Italy, Spain and the United States were the sources of the convalescent and acute COVID-19 samples.

Trimming took 0 bases from V and 0 from J, leaving 4 bases between them. This CDR3 has 15 residues. The germline CDR1 and CDR2 sequences are SGHDT and YYEEEE. The assay was immunoSEQ multiplex PCR, and TCRdb's table has in-frame clones only and misses some. The sample has some 66,000 clones, about 90% seen once. The source is a human donor in a cohort sampled during active COVID-19. Sequenced: peripheral blood. V and J are TRBV5-6 and TRBJ2-6; no clear D gene. In DNA, the CDR3 is TGTGCCAGCAGCTTGGTATACTCTGGGGCCAACGTCCTGACTTTC. This sequence encodes CASSLVYSGANVLTF.